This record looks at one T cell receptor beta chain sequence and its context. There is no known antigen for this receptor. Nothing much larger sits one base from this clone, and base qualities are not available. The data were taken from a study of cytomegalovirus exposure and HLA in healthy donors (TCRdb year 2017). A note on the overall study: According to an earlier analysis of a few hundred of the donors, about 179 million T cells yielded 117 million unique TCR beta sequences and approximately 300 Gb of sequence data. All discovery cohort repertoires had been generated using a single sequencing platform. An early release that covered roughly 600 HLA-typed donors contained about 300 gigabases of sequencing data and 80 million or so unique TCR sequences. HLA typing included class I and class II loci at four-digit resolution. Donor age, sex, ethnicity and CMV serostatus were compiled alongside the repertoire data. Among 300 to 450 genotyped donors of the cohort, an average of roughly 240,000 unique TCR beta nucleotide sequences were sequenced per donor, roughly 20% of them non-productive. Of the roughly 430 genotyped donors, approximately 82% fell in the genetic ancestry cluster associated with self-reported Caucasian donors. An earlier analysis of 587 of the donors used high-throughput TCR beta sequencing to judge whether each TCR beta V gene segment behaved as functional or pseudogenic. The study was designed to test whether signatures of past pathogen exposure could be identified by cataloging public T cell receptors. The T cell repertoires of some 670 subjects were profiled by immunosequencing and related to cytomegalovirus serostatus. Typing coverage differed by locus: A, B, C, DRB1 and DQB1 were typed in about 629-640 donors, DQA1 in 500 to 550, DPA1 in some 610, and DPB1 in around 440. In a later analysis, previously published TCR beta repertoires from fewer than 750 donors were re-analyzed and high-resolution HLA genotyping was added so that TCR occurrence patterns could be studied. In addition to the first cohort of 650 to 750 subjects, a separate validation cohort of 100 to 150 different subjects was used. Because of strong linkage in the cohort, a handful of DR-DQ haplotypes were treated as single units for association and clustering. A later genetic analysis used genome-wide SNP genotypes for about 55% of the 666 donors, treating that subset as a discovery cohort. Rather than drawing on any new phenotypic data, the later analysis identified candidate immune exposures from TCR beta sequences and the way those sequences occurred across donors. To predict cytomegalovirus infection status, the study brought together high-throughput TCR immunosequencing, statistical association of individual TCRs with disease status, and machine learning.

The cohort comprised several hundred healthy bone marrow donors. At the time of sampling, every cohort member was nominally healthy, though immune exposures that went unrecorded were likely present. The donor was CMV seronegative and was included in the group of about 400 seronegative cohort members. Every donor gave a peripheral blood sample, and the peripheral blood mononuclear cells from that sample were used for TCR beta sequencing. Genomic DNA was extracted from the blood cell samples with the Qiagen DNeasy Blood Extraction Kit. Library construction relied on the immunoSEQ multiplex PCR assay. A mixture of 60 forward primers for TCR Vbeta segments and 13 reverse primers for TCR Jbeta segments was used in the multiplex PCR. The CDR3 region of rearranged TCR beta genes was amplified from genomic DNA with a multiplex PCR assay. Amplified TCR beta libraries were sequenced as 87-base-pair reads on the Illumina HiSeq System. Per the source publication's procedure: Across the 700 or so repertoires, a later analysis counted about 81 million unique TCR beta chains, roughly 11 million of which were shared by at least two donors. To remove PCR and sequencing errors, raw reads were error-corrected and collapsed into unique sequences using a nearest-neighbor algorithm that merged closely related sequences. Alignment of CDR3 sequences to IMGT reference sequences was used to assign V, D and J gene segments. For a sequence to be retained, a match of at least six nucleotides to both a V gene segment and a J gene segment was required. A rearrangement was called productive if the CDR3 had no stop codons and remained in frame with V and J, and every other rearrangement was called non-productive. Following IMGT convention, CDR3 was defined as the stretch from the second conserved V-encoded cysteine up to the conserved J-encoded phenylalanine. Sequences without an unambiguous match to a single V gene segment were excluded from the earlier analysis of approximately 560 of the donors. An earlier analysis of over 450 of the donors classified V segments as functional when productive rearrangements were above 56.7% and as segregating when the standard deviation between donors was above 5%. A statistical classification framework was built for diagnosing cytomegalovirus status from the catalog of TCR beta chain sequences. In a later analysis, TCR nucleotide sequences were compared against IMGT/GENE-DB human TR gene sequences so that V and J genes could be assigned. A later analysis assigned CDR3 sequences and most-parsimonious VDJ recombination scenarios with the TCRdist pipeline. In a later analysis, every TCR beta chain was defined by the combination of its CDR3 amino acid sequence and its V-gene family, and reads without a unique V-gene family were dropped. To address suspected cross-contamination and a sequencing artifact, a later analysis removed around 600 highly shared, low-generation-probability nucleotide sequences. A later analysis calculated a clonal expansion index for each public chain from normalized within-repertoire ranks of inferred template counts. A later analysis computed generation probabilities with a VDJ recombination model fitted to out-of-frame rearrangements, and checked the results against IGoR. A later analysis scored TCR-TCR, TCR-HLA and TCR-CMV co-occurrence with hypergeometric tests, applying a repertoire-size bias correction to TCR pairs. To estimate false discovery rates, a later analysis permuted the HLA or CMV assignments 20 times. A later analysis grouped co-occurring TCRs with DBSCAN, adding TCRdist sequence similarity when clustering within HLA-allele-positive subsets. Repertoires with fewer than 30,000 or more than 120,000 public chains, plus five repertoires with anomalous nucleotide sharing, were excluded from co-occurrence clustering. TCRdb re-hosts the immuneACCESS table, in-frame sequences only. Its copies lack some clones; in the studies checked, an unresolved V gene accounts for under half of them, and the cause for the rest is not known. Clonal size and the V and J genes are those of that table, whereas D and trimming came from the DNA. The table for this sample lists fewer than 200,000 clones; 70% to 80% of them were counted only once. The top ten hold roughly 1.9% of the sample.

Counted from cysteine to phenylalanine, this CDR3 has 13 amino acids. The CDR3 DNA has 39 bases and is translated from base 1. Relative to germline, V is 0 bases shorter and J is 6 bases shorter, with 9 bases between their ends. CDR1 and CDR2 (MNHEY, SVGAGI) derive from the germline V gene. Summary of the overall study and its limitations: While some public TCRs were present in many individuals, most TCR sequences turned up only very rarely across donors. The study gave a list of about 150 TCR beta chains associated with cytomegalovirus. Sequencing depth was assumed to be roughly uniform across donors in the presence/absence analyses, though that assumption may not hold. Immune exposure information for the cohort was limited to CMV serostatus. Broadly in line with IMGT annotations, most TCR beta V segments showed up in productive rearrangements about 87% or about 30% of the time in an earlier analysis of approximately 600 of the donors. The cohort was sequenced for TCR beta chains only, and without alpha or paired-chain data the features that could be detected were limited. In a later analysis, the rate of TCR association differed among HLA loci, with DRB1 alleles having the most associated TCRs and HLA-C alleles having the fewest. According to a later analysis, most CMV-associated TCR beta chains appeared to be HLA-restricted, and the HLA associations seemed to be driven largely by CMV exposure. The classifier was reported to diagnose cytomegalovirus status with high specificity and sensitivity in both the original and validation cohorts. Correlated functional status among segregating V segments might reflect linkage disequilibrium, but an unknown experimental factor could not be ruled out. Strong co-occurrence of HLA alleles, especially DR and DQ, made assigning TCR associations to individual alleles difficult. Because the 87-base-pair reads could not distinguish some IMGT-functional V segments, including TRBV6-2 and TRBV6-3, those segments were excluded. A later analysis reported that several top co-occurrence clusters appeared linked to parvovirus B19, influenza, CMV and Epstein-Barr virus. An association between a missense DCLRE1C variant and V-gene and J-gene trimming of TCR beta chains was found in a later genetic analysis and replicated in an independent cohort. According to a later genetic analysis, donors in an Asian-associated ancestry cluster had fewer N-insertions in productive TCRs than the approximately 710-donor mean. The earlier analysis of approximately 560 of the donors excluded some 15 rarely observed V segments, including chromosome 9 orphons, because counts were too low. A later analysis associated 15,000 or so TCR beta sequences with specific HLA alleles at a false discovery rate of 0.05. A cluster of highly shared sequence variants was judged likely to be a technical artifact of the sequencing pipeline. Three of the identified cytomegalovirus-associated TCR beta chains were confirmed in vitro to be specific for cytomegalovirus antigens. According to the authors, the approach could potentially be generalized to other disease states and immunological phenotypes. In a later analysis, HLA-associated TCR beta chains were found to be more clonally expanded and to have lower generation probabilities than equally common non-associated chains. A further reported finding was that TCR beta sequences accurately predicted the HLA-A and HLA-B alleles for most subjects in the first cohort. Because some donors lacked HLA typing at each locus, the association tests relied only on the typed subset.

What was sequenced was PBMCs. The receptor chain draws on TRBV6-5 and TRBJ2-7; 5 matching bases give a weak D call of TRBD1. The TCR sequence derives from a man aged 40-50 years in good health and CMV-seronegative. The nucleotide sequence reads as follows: TGTGCCAGCAGTTACTCTCAGGGTGGCGAGCAGTACTTC. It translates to CASSYSQGGEQYF.